This TCR beta chain appears in the sequencing data of a study of T cell repertoires in cytomegalovirus infection. Overall study context: In the study, CMV epitopes included recently identified HLA-C-restricted and well-studied HLA-B-restricted ones. Based on public TCR beta signatures, there were indications of CMV infection and of a matching HLA type. Study-level results: The ex vivo response was dominated by HLA-C-restricted CMV-specific TCR beta clonotypes. Public TCR beta family frequency separated CMV-and-HLA carriers, including in an independent cohort.

Using its own MiXCR run on the reads, TCRdb lists one record per CDR3 protein. Among a few hundred thousand distinct CDR3 sequences listed, around two fifths were seen once. A word on this clonotype: Its target is not known.

Trimming stripped 6 bases from V and 2 bases from J, with 17 bases between. Per germline, CDR1 MNHNS and CDR2 SASEGT. This CDR3 spans 15 amino acids. The origin of this receptor is a human donor in good health (CMV status not recorded). Some clones in this sample may be carry-over from other donors' samples. The sample was cultured PBMCs, taken from culture after CMV antigen stimulation. The J gene is TRBJ2-7, the V gene TRBV6-1; tentative D call: TRBD2 (6 bases). CDR3 nucleotides: TGTGCCAGCAGGAAGGAGGGGTTTGGCACCTACGAGCAGTACTTC. Protein product: CASRKEGFGTYEQYF.